The 22 T cell receptor beta chains given below trace back to one sample, sequenced in a study of blood T cell repertoires in COVID-19. TCRdb keeps only in-frame clones here, not all; method: immunoSEQ multiplex PCR. The table lists approximately 500,000 clones, more than 75% of them singletons. The specimen was PBMCs or T cells enriched from blood (not recorded which). The receptors originated from a woman between 40 and 55 years old who had recovered from COVID-19.

The chain recombines TRBV4-3 with TRBJ1-2; no clear D gene. V was cut by 0 bases and J by 5 bases, with 10 bases left in between. Germline V gene lookup returns CDR1 LGHNA and CDR2 YSLEER. This CDR3 has 14 amino acids. CDR3 in DNA: TGCGCCAGCAGCCAAGATCGGACTGAATATGGCTACACCTTC. Translating gives CASSQDRTEYGYTF.

The CDR3 DNA sequence: TGTGCCAGCAGCTTTAGAAGAGCTAGTACGAATGAGCAGTTCTTC. The encoded protein is CASSFRRASTNEQFF. This chain joins TRBV7-9 and TRBJ2-1; no firm D call. The germline V and J ends were trimmed by 3 bases and 7 bases, with 16 bases remaining between them. The germline V gene has CDR1 SEHNR and CDR2 FQNEAQ (reference sequence). The CDR3 spans 15 residues.

The chain recombines TRBV24-1 with TRBJ1-2; 11 nucleotides agree with TRBD1. Germline V gene lookup returns CDR1 KGHDR and CDR2 SFDVKD. CDR3 length equals 17 residues. V was pared by 4 bases and J by 1 base, with 7 bases of the junction left unmatched. The CDR3 sequence: CATSDSGQGAFNYGYTF. The DNA of the CDR3 is TGTGCCACCAGTGACTCTGGACAGGGGGCGTTTAACTATGGCTACACCTTC.

V gene TRBV7-9 combines with J gene TRBJ2-7; a weak D match, TRBD2 (6 bases). V lost 5 bases, J lost 2 bases, and 13 bases lay in between. The CDR3 is 14 residues long. CDR1 and CDR2 (germline): SEHNR, FQNEAQ (reference sequence). CDR3 sequence (DNA): TGTGCCAGCAGCCACAGACTAGAAGCCTACGAGCAGTACTTC. This sequence encodes CASSHRLEAYEQYF.

The rearrangement uses TRBV6-2 or TRBV6-3 and TRBJ1-6; 9 nucleotides line up with TRBD1. This CDR3 has 15 amino acids. Germline V CDR1 and CDR2: MNHEY, SVGEGT. V shed 8 bases, J shed 10 bases, and the junction held 12 bases outside the gene matches. CDR3 sequence: CASCHRDRARSPLHF. The CDR3 coding sequence is TGTGCCAGCTGCCATCGGGACAGGGCAAGATCACCCCTCCACTTT.

This clone was observed a few times. The chain links TRBV11-3 to TRBJ2-2, with 9 nucleotides matching TRBD2. Germline V gives CDR1 SGHNT, CDR2 YENEEA. The CDR3 covers 15 residues. V dropped 1 base and J dropped 6; count of bases not matched to a gene: 3. CDR3 nucleotides: TGTGCCAGCAGCTTAGTTGGGACTAGCTCCGGGGAGCTGTTTTTT. Its translation is CASSLVGTSSGELFF.

The chain recombines TRBV5-4 with TRBJ2-2; 9 bases are shared with TRBD1. Germline CDR1 reads SGHNT; CDR2 reads YYREEE (reference sequence). Germline trimming cut 4 bases from V and 3 bases from J; bases unmatched to any gene: 7. This CDR3 region has 16 residues. The CDR3 region is CASSRTGVGYTGELFF. In DNA form, the CDR3 reads TGTGCCAGCAGCCGGACAGGGGTTGGGTACACCGGGGAGCTGTTTTTT.

This clone was picked up a small number of times. The chain recombines TRBV5-1 with TRBJ1-1; the match to TRBD1 covers 9 bases. The CDR3 sequence is 15 residues long. Looked up from germline, CDR1 is SGHRS and CDR2 is YFSETQ. Unmatched junction bases numbered 8, after V lost 4 bases and J lost 4 bases. The CDR3 is CASSHIQGAGTEAFF. DNA of the CDR3: TGCGCCAGCAGCCACATACAGGGGGCGGGCACTGAAGCTTTCTTT.

Notes on this clone: The sample has other DNA sequences that encode this CDR3 too. The rearrangement links TRBV5-1 to TRBJ2-7, with TRBD1 identical over 9 bases. Germline lookup yields CDR1 SGHRS and CDR2 YFSETQ. The CDR3 has 15 residues. J lost 1 base, V lost 0 bases, and 2 bases had no gene match. The DNA of the CDR3 is TGCGCCAGCAGCTTGGGAGGGACAGGGTCCTACGAGCAGTACTTC. This translates into CASSLGGTGSYEQYF.

The CDR3 sequence is CASSQGAGEGYSNQPQHF. Here the CDR3 DNA reads TGCGCCAGCAGCCAAGGAGCGGGTGAGGGTTATAGCAATCAGCCCCAGCATTTT. The chain combines TRBV4-1 with TRBJ1-5; D remains ambiguous. The CDR3 totals 18 residues. Trimming pared 1 base from V and 0 bases from J, leaving 16 bases between. Germline assignment: CDR1 MGHRA and CDR2 YSYEKL.

The chain is built from TRBV18 and TRBJ2-5; a possible D gene is TRBD2 (6 bases). This CDR3 comprises 16 residues. CDR1 KGHSH and CDR2 LQKENI come from the germline V gene. The ends were cut back, 3 bases at V and 2 bases at J, with 16 bases in the middle. In DNA, the CDR3 is TGTGCCAGCTCACCCACAGGACTACTTCGGCAAGAGACCCAGTACTTC. This encodes CASSPTGLLRQETQYF.

The chain carries TRBV14 and TRBJ2-3; D unresolved. The germline V gene encodes CDR1 SGHDN and CDR2 FVKESK. V was cut by 5 bases and J by 2 bases, with 14 bases left in between. There are 15 residues in the CDR3. The CDR3 DNA follows: TGTGCCAGCAGCGCCTTGTGGGCGCCCACAGATACGCAGTATTTT. Translated: CASSALWAPTDTQYF. The full variable domain, rest sourced from reference TRBV14 and TRBJ2-3, is EAGVTQFPSHSVIEKGQTVTLRCDPISGHDNLYWYRRVMGKEIKFLLHFVKESKQDESGMPNNRFLAERTGGTYSTLKVQPAELEDSGVYFCASSALWAPTDTQYFGPGTRLTVL.

This clone has more than one count but fewer than ten. This chain connects TRBV7-7 to TRBJ2-5, with 12 bases that match TRBD1. Trimming took 2 bases from V and 5 from J; bases not matched to a gene: 3. This CDR3 spans 15 amino acids. Germline CDR1 SSHAT, CDR2 FNYEAQ (reference sequence). As DNA, the CDR3 is TGTGCCAGCAGCTTAAGGGGACAGGGGGCGGAGACCCAGTACTTC. It is translated as CASSLRGQGAETQYF.

CDR3 sequence: CASSPPATSRKYF. In DNA, the CDR3 is TGTGCCAGCAGTCCGCCCGCGACTAGCCGAAAGTACTTC. The chain combines TRBV6-2 or TRBV6-3 with TRBJ2-7, with 7 bases matching TRBD2. Germline V lookup: CDR1 MNHEY, CDR2 SVGEGT. This CDR3 has 13 residues. V dropped 5 bases and J dropped 11; count of bases not matched to a gene: 12.

The chain has TRBV4-1 and TRBJ2-7, with a weak D call TRBD1 (6 bases). The germline V and J ends were trimmed by 0 bases and 1 base, with 10 bases remaining between them. Germline V lookup: CDR1 MGHRA, CDR2 YSYEKL. This CDR3 has 15 amino acids. DNA for the CDR3: TGCGCCAGCAGCCAAGAGGGGACACCTTCCTACGAGCAGTACTTC. This translates into CASSQEGTPSYEQYF.

The chain has TRBV5-1 and TRBJ1-1, with a possible D match to TRBD1 (6 bases). This CDR3 contains 13 residues. CDR1 is SGHRS, CDR2 YFSETQ, per germline. Trimming pared 1 base from V and 5 bases from J, leaving 9 bases between. Here the CDR3 reads CASSLTGSTEAFF. DNA for the CDR3: TGCGCCAGCAGCTTGACAGGGAGTACTGAAGCTTTCTTT. Using reference TRBV5-1 and TRBJ1-1 for the parts outside the CDR3, the full variable domain is KAGVTQTPRYLIKTRGQQVTLSCSPISGHRSVSWYQQTPGQGLQFLFEYFSETQRNKGNFPGRFSGRQFSNSRSEMNVSTLELGDSALYLCASSLTGSTEAFFGQGTRLTVV.

J is TRBJ2-7 and V is TRBV6-5; 8 bases are shared with TRBD1. The germline gives CDR1 MNHEY, CDR2 SVGAGI. This CDR3 region has 16 residues. The J segment lost 2 bases and the V segment lost 4 bases, leaving 10 bases of the junction unmatched. CDR3 coding DNA: TGTGCCAGCAGTTCCCTTCCAGGGGGCAACCCCTACGAGCAGTACTTC. It is translated as CASSSLPGGNPYEQYF.

The genes are TRBV5-1 and TRBJ2-7, with 8 bases matching TRBD1. This CDR3 comprises 14 residues. Germline V CDR1 and CDR2: SGHRS, YFSETQ. The trim removed 4 bases at V and 2 bases at J, leaving 5 bases unmatched. CDR3 sequence (DNA): TGCGCCAGCAGCGAGACAGGGGACCCCTACGAGCAGTACTTC. This translates into CASSETGDPYEQYF.

This chain connects TRBV24-1 to TRBJ2-1; 9 bases line up with TRBD2. Germline V lookup: CDR1 KGHDR, CDR2 SFDVKD. Germline trimming cut 11 bases from V and 7 bases from J; bases unmatched to any gene: 8. There are 13 residues in the CDR3. In DNA form, the CDR3 reads TGTGCCATCGGCGGGGGGGCCCGGAATGAGCAGTTCTTC. This encodes CAIGGGARNEQFF.

The chain employs TRBV7-8 and TRBJ2-1, with 13 positions matching TRBD2. The CDR3 is 18 residues long. J was trimmed by 8 bases and V by 3 bases; bases with no gene match: 13. Germline V lookup: CDR1 SGHVS, CDR2 FQNEAQ. For the CDR3, the DNA is TGTGCCAGCAGCTTTGAACTAGCGGGAGGGTCACCTATTCATGAGCAGTTCTTC. Protein: CASSFELAGGSPIHEQFF.

CDR3 loop: CASSPPGTGGTQYF. DNA of the CDR3: TGCGCCAGCAGCCCACCCGGGACAGGGGGTACGCAGTATTTT. The rearrangement joins TRBV5-1 to TRBJ2-3; 11 nucleotides line up with TRBD1. The trim removed 4 bases at V and 8 bases at J, leaving 6 bases unmatched. Germline V gene sequence: CDR1 SGHRS, CDR2 YFSETQ. The CDR3 is 14 residues long.

This chain joins TRBV19 and TRBJ2-5, with TRBD1 matching over 8 bases. Losses at the gene ends were 4 bases for V and 2 bases for J; bases not matched to a gene: 3. The CDR3 has 14 amino acids. The germline CDR1 and CDR2 sequences are LNHDA and SQIVND (reference sequence). CDR3 sequence reads: CASSTTGAQETQYF. In DNA, the CDR3 is TGTGCCAGTAGTACGACAGGGGCTCAAGAGACCCAGTACTTC.